These 32 T cell receptor beta chains came from one sample sequenced in a study of blood T cells in healthy people across ages. Together with a sample-barcoded 5' primer, a J-beta primer mix was included in a second PCR lasting about 7 to 12 cycles. TCRdb redid the calling of the 5' RACE reads with MiXCR, one entry per CDR3 protein. The table records fewer than 1.5 million distinct CDR3 sequences, 42% of them present only once. Material: blood. All receptors come from a woman younger than 30 in good health.

This chain links TRBV4-2 with TRBJ2-3; D gene unclear. CDR1 is LGHNA and CDR2 is YNFKEQ in the germline V gene. The V gene lost 0 bases and the J gene lost 6 bases, with 16 bases spanning the gap. The CDR3 totals 16 residues. CDR3 coding DNA: TGTGCCAGCAGCCAAGAAAGGGCCGACCTCGGGGATACGCAGTATTTT. It yields the protein CASSQERADLGDTQYF.

V usage is TRBV20-1 and J usage is TRBJ1-4; D not certain. The germline V and J ends were trimmed by 1 base and 5 bases, with 11 bases remaining between them. The CDR3 runs 14 residues. Germline V lookup: CDR1 DFQATT, CDR2 SNEGSKA (reference sequence). As DNA, the CDR3 is TGCAGTGCTAGAGGGGGAAGCAGGAATGAAAAACTGTTTTTT. Translating it yields CSARGGSRNEKLFF.

This clonotype was observed many times. CDR3 region: CASSLDQGNQPQHF. CDR3 DNA sequence: TGTGCCAGCAGCTTAGATCAGGGCAATCAGCCCCAGCATTTT. The chain has TRBV7-2 and TRBJ1-5; D call uncertain. Trimming removed 1 base at V and 2 bases at J, with 6 bases between. Germline V lookup: CDR1 SGHTA, CDR2 FQGNSA. This CDR3 is built from 14 residues.

This chain connects TRBV12-3 or TRBV12-4 to TRBJ1-5, with D perhaps matching TRBD1 (5 bases). V was clipped by 2 bases and J by 3 bases, with 8 bases between them. The CDR3 length is 14 residues. Written as DNA, the CDR3 is TGTGCCAGCAGTTTACGGGGCAACAATCAGCCCCAGCATTTT. Amino acids: CASSLRGNNQPQHF.

This clonotype was found a few times. This chain connects TRBV7-2 to TRBJ2-1; a possible D gene is TRBD2 (6 bases). This CDR3 has 17 amino acids. Germline assignment: CDR1 SGHTA and CDR2 FQGNSA. Trimming stripped 4 bases from V and 2 bases from J, with 18 bases between. The CDR3 reads CASSSSVSGWPYNEQFF. The CDR3, as DNA: TGTGCCAGCAGCTCAAGCGTGAGCGGGTGGCCCTACAATGAGCAGTTCTTC.

The rearrangement uses TRBV4-1 and TRBJ2-7, with D hard to call. Germline assignment: CDR1 MGHRA and CDR2 YSYEKL. With 1 base removed from V and 7 bases from J, the gap between germline ends came to 14 bases. CDR3 length: 14 amino acids. The CDR3 spells CASSQVSENNEQYF. CDR3 DNA: TGCGCCAGCAGCCAAGTATCAGAGAACAATGAGCAGTACTTC.

This rearrangement joins TRBV20-1 to TRBJ2-1; 8 bases line up with TRBD2. The CDR3 is 12 amino acids. From germline, CDR1 is DFQATT and CDR2 SNEGSKA (reference sequence). After removal of 5 bases from V and 10 bases from J, the junction contained 7 bases not matched to a gene. DNA of the CDR3: TGCAGTGCTGGGGGACTAGTGTACGAGCAGTTCTTC. This gives the protein CSAGGLVYEQFF.

This clonotype was seen more than once but under ten times. The chain employs TRBV7-9 and TRBJ2-7, with D perhaps TRBD1 or TRBD2 (5 bases each). The germline V and J ends were trimmed by 1 base and 5 bases, with 18 bases remaining between them. Per the germline V gene, CDR1 is SEHNR and CDR2 is FQNEAQ (reference sequence). The CDR3 is made up of 16 amino acids. CDR3 in DNA: TGTGCCAGCAGCTTAGACCTGACCGGGGCGATGAACGAGCAGTACTTC. Its protein is CASSLDLTGAMNEQYF.

This clonotype has only one observation. The chain is built from TRBV20-1 and TRBJ1-2; the D gene is possibly TRBD1 (6 bases). The CDR3 loop spans 11 amino acids. V was pared by 7 bases and J by 6 bases, with 12 bases between. From germline, CDR1 is DFQATT and CDR2 SNEGSKA (reference sequence). The CDR3 spells CSGRAGDGYTF. DNA of the CDR3: TGCAGTGGTAGGGCAGGGGATGGCTACACCTTC.

This clonotype was observed a few times. The V call is TRBV2, the J call TRBJ1-2; TRBD1 might be the D (5 bases). This CDR3 has 14 residues. V dropped 5 bases and J dropped 4 bases, with 14 bases sitting between them. The V gene's germline CDR1 is SNHLY and CDR2 FYNNEI. CDR3 sequence: CASSPLLGPYGYTF. CDR3 sequence (DNA): TGTGCCAGCAGTCCCCTCCTGGGGCCCTATGGCTACACCTTC.

The V and J genes are TRBV6-1 and TRBJ1-5; D call uncertain. Trimming removed 6 bases from V and 3 bases from J, with 12 bases in between. CDR1 and CDR2 (germline): MNHNS, SASEGT. This CDR3 comprises 14 residues. The CDR3 region has the DNA TGTGCCAGCAGGAGCGACACACACAATCAGCCCCAGCATTTT. It yields the protein CASRSDTHNQPQHF.

This clonotype has just a few counts. The J gene is TRBJ2-7, the V gene TRBV4-1, with D tentatively TRBD2 (7 bases). V shed 0 bases and J shed 4 bases, with 22 bases lying between them. Looked up from germline, CDR1 is MGHRA and CDR2 is YSYEKL. The CDR3 is 18 residues long. The CDR3: CASSQDLRGPERIYEQYF. The CDR3 coding sequence is TGCGCCAGCAGCCAAGATTTGCGGGGGCCGGAGAGGATTTACGAGCAGTACTTC.

V usage is TRBV7-2 and J usage is TRBJ2-5, with 12 nucleotides matching TRBD2. Germline CDR1 and CDR2: SGHTA and FQGNSA. There are 13 residues in the CDR3. V shed 5 bases, J shed 10 bases, and the junction held 5 bases outside the gene matches. The CDR3 loop is CASSPRTSGDQYF. The DNA for the CDR3 is TGTGCCAGCAGCCCCCGGACTAGCGGGGACCAGTACTTC.

This clonotype was picked up a small number of times. This rearrangement joins TRBV20-1 to TRBJ1-5; 7 bases match TRBD1. CDR3 length equals 15 residues. The V segment lost 0 bases and the J segment 0 bases; nucleotides outside the gene matches: 2. Germline V gives CDR1 DFQATT, CDR2 SNEGSKA (reference sequence). The chain's CDR3 is CSARETGDSNQPQHF. The CDR3 bases are TGCAGTGCTAGAGAAACAGGGGATAGCAATCAGCCCCAGCATTTT.

This clonotype showed up many times. The J gene is TRBJ2-7, the V gene TRBV7-6; 7 nucleotides agree with TRBD1. With V trimmed by 5 bases and J by 2 bases, 6 bases remained unmatched. The CDR3 has 14 residues. In germline, CDR1 is SGHVS, CDR2 FNYEAQ. CDR3 nucleotide sequence: TGTGCCAGCAGCCGAGATAGGGGGCCCTACGAGCAGTACTTC. It is translated as CASSRDRGPYEQYF.

This chain links TRBV6-5 with TRBJ2-7; perhaps TRBD2 as D (5 bases). The CDR3 has 13 residues. Trimming shortened V by 5 bases and J by 7 bases, and 15 bases separated the two germline ends. In germline, CDR1 is MNHEY, CDR2 SVGAGI. In nucleotides, the CDR3 is TGTGCCAGCAGTGACGGGGAGATGGATGAGCAGTACTTC. Its translation: CASSDGEMDEQYF.

This clonotype was detected ten times or more. The gene calls are TRBV20-1 and TRBJ2-1; TRBD2 matches 7 bases. From germline, CDR1 is DFQATT and CDR2 SNEGSKA (reference sequence). CDR3 size: 12 residues. Losses at the gene ends were 6 bases for V and 6 bases for J; bases not matched to a gene: 5. CDR3 sequence: CSAARESNEQFF. The DNA of the CDR3 is TGCAGTGCCGCGCGGGAGTCCAATGAGCAGTTCTTC.

This clonotype was seen only a few times. The CDR3 region is CATSDASGANNEQFF. The DNA of the CDR3 is TGTGCCACCAGTGACGCGTCGGGGGCCAACAATGAGCAGTTCTTC. The chain joins TRBV24-1 to TRBJ2-1; the D gene could be TRBD1 or TRBD2 (6 bases each). The CDR3 length is 15 residues. Germline CDR1 and CDR2: KGHDR and SFDVKD. The V gene lost 4 bases and the J gene lost 5 bases, with 14 bases spanning the gap.

This clonotype was seen a handful of times. The chain combines TRBV7-3 with TRBJ2-1; D possibly matches TRBD1 or TRBD2 (5 bases each). V lost 2 bases, J lost 0 bases, and 11 bases lay in between. CDR3 length equals 16 residues. Germline-derived CDR1 and CDR2 are SGHTA and FQGTGA. The DNA of the CDR3 is TGTGCCAGCAGCTTAGAGGGGTCGAGCTCCTACAATGAGCAGTTCTTC. Encoded protein: CASSLEGSSSYNEQFF. Looking up the rest from reference TRBV7-3 and TRBJ2-1 gives the full variable domain: GAGVSQTPSNKVTEKGKYVELRCDPISGHTALYWYRQSLGQGPEFLIYFQGTGAADDSGLPNDRFFAVRPEGSVSTLKIQRTERGDSAVYLCASSLEGSSSYNEQFFGPGTRLTVL.

This sequence joins TRBV7-9 and TRBJ1-1; D is possibly TRBD1 (5 bases). The germline V and J ends were trimmed by 5 bases and 1 base, with 14 bases remaining between them. Germline CDR1 and CDR2: SEHNR and FQNEAQ (reference sequence). CDR3 size: 15 residues. The DNA for the CDR3 is TGTGCCAGCAGCCTTAAACGGAGGGGGAACACTGAAGCTTTCTTT. The encoded protein is CASSLKRRGNTEAFF.

This clonotype was found many times. This chain connects TRBV29-1 to TRBJ2-7; 10 nucleotides align to TRBD1. The V and J ends lost 4 bases and 0 bases, in that order; junction bases with no gene match: 3. The length of the CDR3 is 14 residues. The germline V gene has CDR1 SQVTM and CDR2 ANQGSEA. The CDR3 DNA is TGCAGCGTTGGGACAGGGGGTAGCTCCTACGAGCAGTACTTC. Translated, it gives CSVGTGGSSYEQYF.

The chain employs TRBV20-1 and TRBJ2-7; 8 nucleotides line up with TRBD1. Germline CDR1 is DFQATT and CDR2 is SNEGSKA (reference sequence). The CDR3 spans 14 residues. J gave up 5 bases and V 1 base, and 7 bases lay outside the gene matches. CDR3 amino acids: CSARATGVINEQYF. The CDR3, as DNA: TGCAGTGCTAGAGCGACAGGGGTAATCAACGAGCAGTACTTC.

This clonotype was observed a few times. This chain joins TRBV10-3 and TRBJ2-5, with D uncertain. The germline V gene has CDR1 ENHRY and CDR2 SYGVKD. The V end was cut by 1 base, the J end by 3 bases, with 3 bases between. The CDR3 runs to 12 residues. The chain's CDR3 is CAISELEETQYF. The CDR3, as DNA: TGTGCCATCAGTGAGTTAGAAGAGACCCAGTACTTC.

The V gene is TRBV12-3 or TRBV12-4, the J gene TRBJ2-1; TRBD2 matches at 8 bases. The CDR3 totals 15 residues. After removal of 8 bases from V and 4 bases from J, the junction contained 10 bases not matched to a gene. The CDR3 DNA is TGTGCCAGCGTTAGCGCAAGCGGGAGATACAATGAGCAGTTCTTC. Protein sequence: CASVSASGRYNEQFF.

The chain combines TRBV3-1 with TRBJ1-1, with TRBD1 matching over 9 bases. V gave up 4 bases and J gave up 5 bases; unmatched junction bases: 8. The CDR3 contains 15 residues. The germline gives CDR1 LGHDT, CDR2 YNNKEL (reference sequence). The DNA for the CDR3 is TGTGCCAGCAGCCGAGGGCGGACAGGGGTGACTGAAGCTTTCTTT. Protein product: CASSRGRTGVTEAFF.

There are a few counts of this clonotype. The J gene is TRBJ2-1, the V gene TRBV5-1, with 9 bases aligning to TRBD2. CDR3 length: 15 amino acids. Germline CDR1 is SGHRS and CDR2 is YFSETQ. V was clipped by 5 bases and J by 7 bases; unmatched bases: 10. CDR3 DNA: TGCGCCAGCAGACCGGGACTAGCATTCGGTAATGAGCAGTTCTTC. This codes for CASRPGLAFGNEQFF. Filled out from reference TRBV5-1 and TRBJ2-1, the complete variable domain reads KAGVTQTPRYLIKTRGQQVTLSCSPISGHRSVSWYQQTPGQGLQFLFEYFSETQRNKGNFPGRFSGRQFSNSRSEMNVSTLELGDSALYLCASRPGLAFGNEQFFGPGTRLTVL.

The chain links TRBV15 to TRBJ2-7; tentative D call: TRBD2 (5 bases). The CDR3 extends over 15 amino acids. Trimming shortened V by 2 bases and J by 7 bases, and 18 bases separated the two germline ends. Looked up from germline, CDR1 is LNHNV and CDR2 is YYDKDF (reference sequence). CDR3 sequence: CATSRLANSYNEQYF. CDR3 DNA sequence: TGTGCCACCAGCAGACTAGCCAACTCCTACAATGAGCAGTACTTC. Based on the CDR3 plus reference TRBV15 and TRBJ2-7, the full variable domain is DAMVIQNPRYQVTQFGKPVTLSCSQTLNHNVMYWYQQKSSQAPKLLFHYYDKDFNNEADTPDNFQSRRPNTSFCFLDIRSPGLGDTAMYLCATSRLANSYNEQYFGPGTRLTVT.

The CDR3 nucleotides read TGTGCCAGCAAAAAGGCGCATTTAGATACGCAGTATTTT. It encodes CASKKAHLDTQYF. The rearrangement links TRBV2 to TRBJ2-3, with no clear D. The CDR3 is 13 amino acids. Germline CDR1 is SNHLY and CDR2 is FYNNEI. V lost 7 bases and J 5 bases, leaving 13 bases between the germline ends.

The rearrangement links TRBV6-6 to TRBJ2-1; no clear D gene. The tail of the sequence fits TRBJ2-7 better, so the J call may be wrong. The germline V gene encodes CDR1 MNHNY and CDR2 SVGAGI (reference sequence). The CDR3 is 13 residues long. The CDR3 DNA reads TGTGCCAGCAGTTACGAACAGACCTACGAGCAGTACTTC. It is translated as CASSYEQTYEQYF.

This clonotype was observed a handful of times. This chain connects TRBV20-1 to TRBJ2-7; 7 positions agree with TRBD1. The CDR3 runs to 14 residues. Germline assignment: CDR1 DFQATT and CDR2 SNEGSKA (reference sequence). Trimming removed 0 bases from V and 2 bases from J; junction bases left unmatched: 4. CDR3 sequence: CSARDRRGPYEQYF. The CDR3 DNA sequence: TGCAGTGCTAGAGATAGAAGGGGGCCCTACGAGCAGTACTTC.

The rearrangement uses TRBV27 and TRBJ2-7; D not resolved. Germline V gene data show CDR1 as MNHEY and CDR2 as SMNVEV (reference sequence). V dropped 3 bases and J dropped 0 bases, with 9 bases sitting between them. The CDR3 is made up of 14 amino acids. The DNA for the CDR3 is TGTGCCAGCAGTTTCGGTCGACTCTCCTACGAGCAGTACTTC. Translating it yields CASSFGRLSYEQYF.

This clonotype was picked up a small number of times. This chain links TRBV21-1 with TRBJ2-4; the D call of TRBD1 is as the table states it, not checked on the DNA. TRBV21-1 is a known pseudogene. The CDR3 is made up of 21 amino acids. The CDR3 here is CASSKALGEEQGAYTGDIQYF. In DNA form, the CDR3 reads TGTGCCAGCAGCAAAGCGCTAGGGGAAGAACAGGGAGCGTATACTGGGGACATTCAGTACTTC.